This T cell receptor (beta chain) was retrieved from a study of T cells in Graves' hyperthyroidism and ophthalmopathy. General study findings and limits: A model built on 13 V-J features separated ophthalmopathy from stable hyperthyroidism. Before onset, ophthalmopathy was predicted by the model a median approximately 6.5 months earlier.

This clonotype was seen a few times. The antigen is undetermined. CDR1 and CDR2 (germline): DFQATT, SNEGSKA (reference sequence). V was clipped by 7 bases and J by 5 bases; unmatched bases: 17. The CDR3 sequence is 16 residues long. TCR beta CDR3 regions were amplified from RNA transcripts. The TCR CDR3 first-round RT-PCR relied on the HTBI primer set. TCRdb re-called the multiplex PCR reads through MiXCR, storing one row per CDR3 protein. Counted here are about 200,000 distinct CDR3 sequences, around 19% occurring once; the ten biggest clones make up approximately 40%. The chain links TRBV20-1 to TRBJ2-5, with 9 bases lining up with TRBD2. The sequence was obtained from a man in his forties with Graves' hyperthyroidism. Sequencing was performed on blood. CDR3 bases: TGCAGTGGCAGAGATATAAGGCGGGGGGGCCACGAGACCCAGTACTTC. Translated: CSGRDIRRGGHETQYF.